This T cell receptor beta chain was profiled in a study of T cells in narcolepsy. On the study more broadly: Patients with NT1 or NT2 and healthy control donors were enrolled.

In germline, CDR1 is MNHNS, CDR2 SASEGT. Trimming cost V 6 bases and J 5 bases, with 13 bases left between them. The CDR3 totals 13 residues. Study-wide results and caveats: Autoreactive HCRT-specific and TRIB2-specific clonotypes were marked in same-patient CSF-versus-blood CD4+ comparisons. Blood of same and different patients, but not healthy controls, reportedly held recurring autoreactive clonotypes.

In the case of this clone: Its antigen remains unidentified.

Assay: immunoSEQ multiplex PCR; the TCRdb copy retains only in-frame clones and omits some. The table lists about 35,000 clones, roughly 86% of them singletons, with 2% to 2.5% in the top ten. This sequence was found in a human donor in good health. This sequence joins TRBV6-1 and TRBJ1-2; D gene unclear. Sequenced sample: memory (CD45RA-) CD4+ T cells from blood. The CDR3 sequence: CASSQKLVYGYTF. The DNA for the CDR3 is TGTGCCAGCAGCCAAAAACTGGTTTATGGCTACACCTTC.